This T cell receptor beta chain is drawn from a study of cytomegalovirus exposure and HLA in healthy donors. Turning to the study itself: Findings of an earlier analysis included some 110 million unique TCR beta sequences from roughly 200 million T cells.

Study-wide findings and caveats: It was reported that the classifier diagnosed cytomegalovirus status with high specificity and sensitivity in both the original and validation cohorts. Several of the most significant clusters were apparently associated with common viral pathogens in a later analysis.

This PCR relied on a set of 60 Vbeta primers and 13 Jbeta primers. Produced via immunoSEQ multiplex PCR; TCRdb's table is partial and in-frame only. Of some 180,000 clones listed, roughly 84% are singletons. Points on this clone: The antigen is undetermined.

CDR3 length equals 14 residues. V was cut by 4 bases and J by 2 bases, with 10 bases left in between. CDR1 and CDR2 from the germline V gene are LNHDA and SQIVND (reference sequence). Sequencing was carried out using PBMCs. The source of this sequence is a man aged 30 to 45 in good health and CMV-seropositive. The gene calls are TRBV19 and TRBJ2-3, with D tentatively TRBD1 (5 bases). This CDR3 is CASSRQTVTDTQYF. DNA of the CDR3: TGTGCCAGTAGTAGACAGACCGTCACAGATACGCAGTATTTT.